This T cell receptor (beta chain) was observed in a study of PD-L1 blockade in urothelial cancer. The V gene end was trimmed by 4 bases and the J gene end by 5 bases; junction bases not matched to a gene: 5. Germline assignment: CDR1 SGHKS and CDR2 YYEKEE (reference sequence). The CDR3 is 14 residues long. Produced via immunoSEQ multiplex PCR; TCRdb's table is partial and in-frame only. The sample lists about 52,000 clones; around 77% were seen once. The sequence was collected from a man aged 65 to 79 with urothelial cancer. The input for sequencing was PBMCs, taken around atezolizumab (anti-PD-L1) treatment. V is TRBV5-5 and J is TRBJ1-2; 10 bases map to TRBD1. CDR3 region: CASSPRDRGYGYTF. CDR3 nucleotides: TGTGCCAGCAGCCCCCGGGACAGGGGTTATGGCTACACCTTC.